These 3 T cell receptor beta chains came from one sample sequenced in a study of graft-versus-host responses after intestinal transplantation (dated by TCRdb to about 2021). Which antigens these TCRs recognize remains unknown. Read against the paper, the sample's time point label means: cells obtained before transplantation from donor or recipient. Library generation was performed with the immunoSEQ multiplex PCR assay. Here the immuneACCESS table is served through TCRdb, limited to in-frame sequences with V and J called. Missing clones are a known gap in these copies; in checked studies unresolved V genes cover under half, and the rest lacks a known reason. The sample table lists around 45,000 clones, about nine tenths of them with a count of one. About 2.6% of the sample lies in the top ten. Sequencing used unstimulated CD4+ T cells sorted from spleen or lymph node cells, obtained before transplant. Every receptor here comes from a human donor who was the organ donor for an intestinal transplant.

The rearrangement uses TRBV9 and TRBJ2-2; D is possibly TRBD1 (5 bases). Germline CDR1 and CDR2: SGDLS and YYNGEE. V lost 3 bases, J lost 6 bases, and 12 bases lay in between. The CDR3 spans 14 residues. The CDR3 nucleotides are TGTGCCAGCAGCGGCCTCCAGGGTCCCGGGGAGCTGTTTTTT. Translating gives CASSGLQGPGELFF.

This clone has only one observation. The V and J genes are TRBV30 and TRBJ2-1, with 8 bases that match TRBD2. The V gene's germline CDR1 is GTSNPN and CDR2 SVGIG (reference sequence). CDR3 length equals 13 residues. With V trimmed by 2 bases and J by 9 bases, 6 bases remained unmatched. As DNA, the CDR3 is TGTGCCTGGAGTACCATAGCGGGAATTGAGCAGTTCTTC. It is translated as CAWSTIAGIEQFF.

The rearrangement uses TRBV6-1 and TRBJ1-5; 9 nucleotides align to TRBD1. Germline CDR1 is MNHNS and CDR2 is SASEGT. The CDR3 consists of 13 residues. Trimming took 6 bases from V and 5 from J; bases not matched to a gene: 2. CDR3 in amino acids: CASRRDRDQPQHF. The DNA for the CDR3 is TGTGCCAGCAGAAGGGACAGGGATCAGCCCCAGCATTTT.